This T cell receptor (beta chain) was found in a study of cytomegalovirus exposure and HLA in healthy donors. As for the study in general: Early released data had tens of millions of unique TCRs, all coming from HLA-typed donors.

Whole-study results and caveats: Around 160 TCR beta chains were listed as cytomegalovirus-associated. In a later analysis, at a false discovery rate of 0.05, under 20,000 TCR beta sequences were associated with HLA alleles. In vitro checks showed that three CMV-associated chains really do target CMV antigens.

The PCR employed 60 Vbeta primers together with 13 Jbeta primers. This table comes from immunoSEQ multiplex PCR, and its TCRdb copy is limited to in-frame clones, with some not included. The sample consists of 150,000 to 200,000 clones, around 80% of them appearing once. A few counts support this clone. Its specificity is unknown. The CDR3 totals 14 residues. In germline, CDR1 is MNHNS, CDR2 SASEGT. V lost 4 bases and J lost 0; bases outside the gene matches: 3. The chain carries TRBV6-1 and TRBJ2-7, with 7 bases identical to TRBD1. The clonotype comes from a woman aged 25 to 39 in good health and CMV-seropositive. The specimen sequenced was PBMCs. CDR3 nucleotide sequence: TGTGCCAGCAGTGTGGGACAGAGCTCCTACGAGCAGTACTTC. The encoded protein is CASSVGQSSYEQYF.